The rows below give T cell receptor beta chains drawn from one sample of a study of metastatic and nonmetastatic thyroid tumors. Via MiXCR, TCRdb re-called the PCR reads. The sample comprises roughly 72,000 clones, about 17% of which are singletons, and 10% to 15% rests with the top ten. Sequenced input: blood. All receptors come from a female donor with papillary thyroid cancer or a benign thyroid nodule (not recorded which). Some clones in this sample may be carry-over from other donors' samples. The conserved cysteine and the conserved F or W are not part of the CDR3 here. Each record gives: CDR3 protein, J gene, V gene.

ACSLSGTEQY TRBJ2-7 TRBV12-3/TRBV12-4
ASSQERGPFGGNTIY TRBJ1-3 TRBV4-2
ARPELAGHTDTQY TRBJ2-3 TRBV5-1
ASSVGTSRNEQF TRBJ2-1 TRBV5-1
ASSIGSYSNQPQH TRBJ1-5 TRBV19
ASTSGLRTDTQY TRBJ2-3 TRBV5-6
ASRRGQSQETQY TRBJ2-5 TRBV27
ASSPTYSNQPQH TRBJ1-5 TRBV6-1
ATSDPGTSDEQF TRBJ2-1 TRBV24-1
ASSYSGLAGTDTQY TRBJ2-3 TRBV6-6
ASSSVLNTEAF TRBJ1-1 TRBV28
ASSPGTSGSYEQY TRBJ2-7 TRBV7-9
ASSNLGLAGVETQY TRBJ2-5 TRBV6-1
ASSFQGEETQY TRBJ2-5 TRBV5-1
ASSIGKTGYGYT TRBJ1-2 TRBV19
ASSEINSSDQPKH TRBJ1-5 TRBV2
SVEGQGKPYEQY TRBJ2-7 TRBV29-1
ASSSDYYGYT TRBJ1-2 TRBV7-9
SARGPMGAEQPQH TRBJ1-5 TRBV20-1
SARVTRSYEQY TRBJ2-7 TRBV20-1
SAEGYGQGSSYGYT TRBJ1-2 TRBV20-1
ASSRRDYTYEQY TRBJ2-7 TRBV11-3
ASSERPGQGSGNTIY TRBJ1-3 TRBV11-2
ASTERTGGIAGNTIY TRBJ1-3 TRBV6-1
ASSSGPGDTGELF TRBJ2-2 TRBV18
ASSPGETQY TRBJ2-5 TRBV18
SAFPGQGLSDGANVLT TRBJ2-6 TRBV20-1
ASSMPGQQETQY TRBJ2-5 TRBV12-3/TRBV12-4